This section outlines one TCR beta chain sequence together with its context. The antigen remains unidentified. This record comes from a study of cytomegalovirus exposure and HLA in healthy donors. Study results and limitations: Confirmation in vitro established that a few CMV-associated chains were specific for CMV antigens. Across all donors, roughly uniform sequencing depth was an assumption of the presence/absence analyses.

The CDR3 runs 18 residues. The V gene's germline CDR1 is LNHDA and CDR2 SQIVND (reference sequence). J lost 5 bases, V lost 7 bases, and 18 bases had no gene match. In the PCR, 60 Vbeta and 13 Jbeta primers were used. Libraries were prepared by immunoSEQ multiplex PCR; TCRdb keeps only in-frame clonotypes and omits some of them. The table lists about 160,000 clones, 84% of them singletons. These donors, healthy bone marrow donors, were studied. Sequenced sample: PBMCs. The chain carries TRBV19 and TRBJ2-5; 11 bases fit TRBD1. This TCR was sampled from a young man in good health and CMV-seronegative. This chain's CDR3 is CASTLRFGTGGMLETQYF. CDR3 nucleotide sequence: TGTGCCAGTACCCTACGATTCGGGACAGGGGGAATGTTGGAGACCCAGTACTTC.